The clone carrying this TCR beta chain was detected only a few times. The V end lost 8 bases, the J end lost 5 bases, and 15 bases lay between the germline ends. Germline V gene sequence: CDR1 SQVTM, CDR2 ANQGSEA. CDR3 length equals 12 residues. These data originate in a study of Graves' ophthalmopathy and Graves' hyperthyroidism. Researchers took RNA transcripts and amplified TCR beta CDR3 regions from them. In the first round, RT-PCR was carried out with HTBI primers, and a multiplex PCR formed the second round. TCRdb re-called the multiplex PCR reads with MiXCR, one entry per CDR3 protein. The sample contains 260,000 or so distinct CDR3 sequences, around 50% of which appear only once.

The rearrangement links TRBV29-1 to TRBJ1-1; possible D gene TRBD1, 6 bases. Sequenced material: peripheral blood. The sequence was obtained from an adult man with Graves' ophthalmopathy. CDR3 DNA: TGCAGCTGGTGGGGGCGCGTAACTGAAGCTTTCTTT. It codes for CSWWGRVTEAFF. The full variable domain, its missing parts supplied by reference TRBV29-1 and TRBJ1-1, is SAVISQKPSRDICQRGTSLTIQCQVDSQVTMMFWYRQQPGQSLTLIATANQGSEATYESGFVIDKFPISRPNLTFSTLTVSNMSPEDSSIYLCSWWGRVTEAFFGQGTRLTVV.